This T cell receptor (beta chain) was found in a study of T cell responses to AZD1222 COVID-19 vaccine (dated by TCRdb to about 2021). For context, the study as a whole: AZD1222 recipients with second doses at about 4 weeks or about 12 weeks were pooled, because spike-specific TCR depth and breadth did not differ between schedules. TCR sequencing was performed for about 250 trial participants, of whom some 200 were given two doses of AZD1222 and around 25 were given two doses of MenACWY control vaccine. Trial participants were enrolled into age subgroups of 18-55, 56-69 and 70-plus years, which contained about 150, 27 and 61 TCR-sequenced participants, respectively.

In the case of this clone: The antigen it recognizes is unknown. Per-base qualities were not stored, and no clone one base away is much larger.

The CDR3 regions of human TCRbeta chains were subjected to immunosequencing. In the authors' own workflow: Repertoire TCRs were checked for matches against a reference library of SARS-CoV-2-specific TCRs that had been generated using the MIRA antigen-specificity platform. Breadth was defined as the fraction of unique TCRs that were SARS-CoV-2-associated. Depth was defined as the fraction of total T cells that were SARS-CoV-2-associated. Using the MIRA data, each spike-specific TCR was assigned both to the spike region to which the TCR was reactive and to a CD4 or CD8 class. Log10-transformed breadth and depth values were compared by one-way ANOVA with Sidak's multiple comparisons tests. TCRdb re-hosts the immuneACCESS table, in-frame sequences only. Its copies lack some clones; in the studies checked, an unresolved V gene accounts for under half of them, and the cause for the rest is not known. That table is the source of V, J and clone size, and D and trimming were worked out from the DNA. For this sample the table gives 160,000 or so clones, of which around 90% were detected only once. The ten largest clones represent about 2.5% of the sample.

From the germline V gene, CDR1 is MNHEY and CDR2 is SVGAGI. The CDR3 goes from the cysteine to the phenylalanine over 14 residues. Just the 42-base CDR3 DNA is kept, in frame starting at base 1. V loses 0 bases at its end and J loses 1 base; junction bases beyond the gene matches: 0. What the authors observed across the whole study: Because no day 14 peak-response samples were available, repertoires were characterized only after the peak T cell response. A significant rise in spike-specific TCR breadth and depth was observed after two AZD1222 doses relative to day 0 and relative to MenACWY recipients. The 56-69-year group was small, and its depth increase did not reach significance, likely because of low power. Reportedly, close to half of the unique spike-specific TCRs recognized epitopes lying outside the regions that are mutated in the B.1.351 and B.1.1.7 variants. Most participants were white British and females outnumbered males, and the authors suggested that clonal diversity may have been underestimated. Only a handful of AZD1222 recipients were SARS-CoV-2 seropositive at baseline, limiting conclusions about previously exposed vaccinees. CD4 TCRs associated with the vaccine covered the entire spike protein, and the dominant responses were in regions 160-218 and 743-854.

In light of the paper, this sample's time point label describes: baseline before first vaccination. Samples from vaccinated people were obtained from the UK trials COV001 and COV002, which included a single-blind randomized controlled phase 2/3 trial of AZD1222 (ChAdOx1 nCoV-19) in healthy adults. For TCRbeta chain sequencing, PBMC samples from trial participants were taken at day 0 and at day 28 after the second dose. Recombination linked TRBV6-5 to TRBJ2-7, and 7 junction bases match TRBD2. This specimen was peripheral blood, taken on day 0 of AZD1222 vaccination. This receptor was obtained from an adult in good health. CDR3 sequence: CASSYSRGSYEQYF. At the DNA level, the sequence is TGTGCCAGCAGTTACTCGCGGGGGTCCTACGAGCAGTACTTC.